The clone carrying this T cell receptor beta chain was seen once. Sequencing used immunoSEQ multiplex PCR; TCRdb keeps in-frame clones, though not all of them. The top ten hold 2% to 2.5% of the sample, which has roughly 250,000 clones, around nine tenths seen once. The data were taken from a study of blood T cell repertoires in COVID-19. Trimming took 0 bases from V and 7 from J, leaving 7 bases between them. Germline CDR1 reads SGHTA; CDR2 reads FQGTGA. The CDR3 spans 13 residues. The J gene is TRBJ1-5, the V gene TRBV7-3; TRBD1 is a possible D gene (5 bases). This TCR came from a middle-aged woman who had recovered from COVID-19. Sequencing used peripheral blood. Here the CDR3 reads CASSLTGGQPQHF. The CDR3 nucleotides read TGTGCCAGCAGCTTAACGGGGGGACAGCCCCAGCATTTT.